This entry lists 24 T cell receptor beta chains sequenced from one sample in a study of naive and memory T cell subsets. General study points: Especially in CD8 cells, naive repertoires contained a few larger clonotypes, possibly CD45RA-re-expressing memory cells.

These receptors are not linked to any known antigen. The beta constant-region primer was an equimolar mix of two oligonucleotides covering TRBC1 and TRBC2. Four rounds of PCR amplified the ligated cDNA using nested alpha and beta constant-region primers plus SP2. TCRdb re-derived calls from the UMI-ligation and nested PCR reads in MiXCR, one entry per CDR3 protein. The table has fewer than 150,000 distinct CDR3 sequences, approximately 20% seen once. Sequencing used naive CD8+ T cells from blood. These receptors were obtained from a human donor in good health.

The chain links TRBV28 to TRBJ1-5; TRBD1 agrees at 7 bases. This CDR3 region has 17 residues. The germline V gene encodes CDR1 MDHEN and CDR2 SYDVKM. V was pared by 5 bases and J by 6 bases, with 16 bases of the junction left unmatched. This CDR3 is CASSPVSGRGVGQPQHF. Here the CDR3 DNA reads TGTGCCAGCAGTCCCGTTTCGGGCAGGGGGGTCGGTCAGCCCCAGCATTTT.

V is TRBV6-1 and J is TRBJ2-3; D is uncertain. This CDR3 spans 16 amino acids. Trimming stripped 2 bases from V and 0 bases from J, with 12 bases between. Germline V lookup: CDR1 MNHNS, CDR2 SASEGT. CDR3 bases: TGTGCCAGCAGTGAACTTGGTCGGACCAGCACAGATACGCAGTATTTT. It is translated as CASSELGRTSTDTQYF.

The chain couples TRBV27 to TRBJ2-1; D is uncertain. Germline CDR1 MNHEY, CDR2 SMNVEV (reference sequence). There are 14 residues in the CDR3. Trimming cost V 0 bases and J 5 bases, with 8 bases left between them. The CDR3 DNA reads TGTGCCAGCAGTTTATCGCCAGACAACAATGAGCAGTTCTTC. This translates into CASSLSPDNNEQFF.

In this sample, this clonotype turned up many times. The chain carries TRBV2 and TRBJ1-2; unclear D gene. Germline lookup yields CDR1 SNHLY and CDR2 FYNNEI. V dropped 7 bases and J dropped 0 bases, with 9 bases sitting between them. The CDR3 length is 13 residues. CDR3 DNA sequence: TGTGCCAGCAATCTTGGCTCTAACTATGGCTACACCTTC. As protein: CASNLGSNYGYTF. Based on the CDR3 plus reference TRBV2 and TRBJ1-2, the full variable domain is EPEVTQTPSHQVTQMGQEVILRCVPISNHLYFYWYRQILGQKVEFLVSFYNNEISEKSEIFDDQFSVERPDGSNFTLKIRSTKLEDSAMYFCASNLGSNYGYTFGSGTRLTVV.

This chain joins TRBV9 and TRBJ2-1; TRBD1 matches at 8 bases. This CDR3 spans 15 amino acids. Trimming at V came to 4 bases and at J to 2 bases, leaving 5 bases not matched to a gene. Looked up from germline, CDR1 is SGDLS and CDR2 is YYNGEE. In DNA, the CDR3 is TGTGCCAGCAGCATTGGACAGGGCCCCTACAATGAGCAGTTCTTC. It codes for CASSIGQGPYNEQFF.

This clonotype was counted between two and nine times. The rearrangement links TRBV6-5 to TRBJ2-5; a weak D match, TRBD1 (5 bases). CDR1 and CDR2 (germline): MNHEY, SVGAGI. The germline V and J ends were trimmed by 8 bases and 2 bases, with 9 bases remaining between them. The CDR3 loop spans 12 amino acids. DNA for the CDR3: TGTGCCAGCTGGGGCAGACAAGAGACCCAGTACTTC. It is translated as CASWGRQETQYF.

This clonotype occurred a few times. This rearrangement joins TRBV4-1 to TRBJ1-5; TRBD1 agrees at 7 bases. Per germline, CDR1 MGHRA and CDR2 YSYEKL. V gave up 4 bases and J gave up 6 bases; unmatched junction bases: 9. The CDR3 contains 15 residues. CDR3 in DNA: TGCGCCAGCAGCCCCGGAGACAGGGAAGGTCAGCCCCAGCATTTT. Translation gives CASSPGDREGQPQHF.

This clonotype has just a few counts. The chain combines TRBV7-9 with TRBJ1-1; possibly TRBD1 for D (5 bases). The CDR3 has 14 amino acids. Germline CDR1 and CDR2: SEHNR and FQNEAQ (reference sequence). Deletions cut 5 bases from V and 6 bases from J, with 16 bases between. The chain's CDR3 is CASSKFDSEAEAFF. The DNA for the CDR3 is TGTGCCAGCAGCAAATTTGACAGCGAAGCTGAAGCTTTCTTT.

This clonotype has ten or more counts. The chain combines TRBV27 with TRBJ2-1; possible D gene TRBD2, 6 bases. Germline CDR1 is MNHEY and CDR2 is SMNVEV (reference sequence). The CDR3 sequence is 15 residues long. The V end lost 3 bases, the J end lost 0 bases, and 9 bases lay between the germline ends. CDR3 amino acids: CASSFGGISYNEQFF. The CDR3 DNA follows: TGTGCCAGCAGTTTCGGCGGGATCTCCTACAATGAGCAGTTCTTC.

CDR3 protein: CASGFGTDNSPLHF. CDR3 sequence (DNA): TGTGCTAGTGGTTTTGGGACAGATAATTCACCCCTCCACTTT. This chain connects TRBV12-5 to TRBJ1-6; TRBD1 agrees at 7 bases. This CDR3 is 14 amino acids long. Germline loops: CDR1 LGHNT, CDR2 FRNRAP. Trimming removed 3 bases from V and 5 bases from J; junction bases left unmatched: 1.

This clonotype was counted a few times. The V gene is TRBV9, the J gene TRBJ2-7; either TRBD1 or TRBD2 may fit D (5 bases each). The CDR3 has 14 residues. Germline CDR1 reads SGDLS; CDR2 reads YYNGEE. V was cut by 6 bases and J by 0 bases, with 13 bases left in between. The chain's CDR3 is CASTEGLSSYEQYF. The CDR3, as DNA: TGTGCCAGCACCGAGGGGCTTAGCTCCTACGAGCAGTACTTC.

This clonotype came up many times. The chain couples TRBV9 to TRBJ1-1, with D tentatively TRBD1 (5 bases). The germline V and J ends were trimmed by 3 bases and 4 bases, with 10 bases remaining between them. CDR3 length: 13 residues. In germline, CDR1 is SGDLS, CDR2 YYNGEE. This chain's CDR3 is CASSGRVSTEAFF. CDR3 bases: TGTGCCAGCAGCGGCAGGGTTAGCACTGAAGCTTTCTTT. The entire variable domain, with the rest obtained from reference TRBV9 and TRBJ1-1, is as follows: DSGVTQTPKHLITATGQRVTLRCSPRSGDLSVYWYQQSLDQGLQFLIQYYNGEERAKGNILERFSAQQFPDLHSELNLSSLELGDSALYFCASSGRVSTEAFFGQGTRLTVV.

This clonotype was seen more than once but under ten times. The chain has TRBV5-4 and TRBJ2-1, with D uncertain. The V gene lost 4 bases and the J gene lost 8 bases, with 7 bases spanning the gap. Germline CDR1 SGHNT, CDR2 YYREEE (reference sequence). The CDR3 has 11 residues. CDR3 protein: CASSAGHEQFF. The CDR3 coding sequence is TGTGCCAGCAGCGCCGGCCATGAGCAGTTCTTC.

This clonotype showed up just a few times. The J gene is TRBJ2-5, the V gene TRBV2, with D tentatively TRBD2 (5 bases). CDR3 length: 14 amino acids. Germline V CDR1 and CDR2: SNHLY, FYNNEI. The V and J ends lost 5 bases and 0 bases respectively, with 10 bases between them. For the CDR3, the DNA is TGTGCCAGCAGTTGGACTGGGGACCAAGAGACCCAGTACTTC. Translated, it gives CASSWTGDQETQYF.

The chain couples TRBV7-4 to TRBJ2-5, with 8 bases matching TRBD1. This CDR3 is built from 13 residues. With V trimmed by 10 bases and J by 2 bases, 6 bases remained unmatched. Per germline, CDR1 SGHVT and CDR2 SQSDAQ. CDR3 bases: TGTGCCACCACGGACAGGGAACAAGAGACCCAGTACTTC. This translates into CATTDREQETQYF.

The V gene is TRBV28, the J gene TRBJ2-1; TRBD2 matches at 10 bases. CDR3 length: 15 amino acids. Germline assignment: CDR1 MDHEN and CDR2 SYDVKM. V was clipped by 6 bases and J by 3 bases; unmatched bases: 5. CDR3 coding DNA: TGTGCCAGCAGACAAACTAGCGGGAACTACAATGAGCAGTTCTTC. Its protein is CASRQTSGNYNEQFF.

Here the CDR3 reads CASTSPGELFF. DNA for the CDR3: TGTGCCAGCACCTCCCCTGGGGAGCTGTTTTTT. V gene TRBV6-6 combines with J gene TRBJ2-2; D is ambiguous. Trimming took off 7 bases at V and 8 bases at J, with 8 bases between the two ends. This CDR3 has 11 amino acids. Germline V gene sequence: CDR1 MNHNY, CDR2 SVGAGI (reference sequence).

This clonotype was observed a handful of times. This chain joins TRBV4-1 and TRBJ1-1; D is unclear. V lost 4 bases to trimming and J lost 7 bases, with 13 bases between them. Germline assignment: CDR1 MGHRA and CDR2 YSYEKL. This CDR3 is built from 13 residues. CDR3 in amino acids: CASSPEDGVEAFF. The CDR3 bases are TGCGCCAGCAGCCCGGAGGACGGAGTTGAAGCTTTCTTT.

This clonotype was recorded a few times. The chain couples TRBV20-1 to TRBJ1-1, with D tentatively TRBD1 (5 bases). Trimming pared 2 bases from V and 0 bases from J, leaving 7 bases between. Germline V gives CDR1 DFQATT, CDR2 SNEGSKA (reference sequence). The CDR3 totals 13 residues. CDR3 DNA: TGCAGTGCTAGACAGGGCATGAACACTGAAGCTTTCTTT. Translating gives CSARQGMNTEAFF.

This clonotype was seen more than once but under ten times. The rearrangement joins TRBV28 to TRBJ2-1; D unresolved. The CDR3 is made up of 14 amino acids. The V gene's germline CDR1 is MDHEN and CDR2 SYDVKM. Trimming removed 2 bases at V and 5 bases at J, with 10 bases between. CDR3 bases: TGTGCCAGCAGTTTAGTCGGGTCTCACAATGAGCAGTTCTTC. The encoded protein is CASSLVGSHNEQFF.

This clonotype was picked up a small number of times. Written as DNA, the CDR3 is TGTGCCAGCAGTTTATCCACTACCCCCTACAATGAGCAGTTCTTC. Residues: CASSLSTTPYNEQFF. The chain is built from TRBV27 and TRBJ2-1; D gene ambiguous. Trimming stripped 0 bases from V and 2 bases from J, with 8 bases between. The CDR3 extends over 15 amino acids. Germline V gene data show CDR1 as MNHEY and CDR2 as SMNVEV (reference sequence).

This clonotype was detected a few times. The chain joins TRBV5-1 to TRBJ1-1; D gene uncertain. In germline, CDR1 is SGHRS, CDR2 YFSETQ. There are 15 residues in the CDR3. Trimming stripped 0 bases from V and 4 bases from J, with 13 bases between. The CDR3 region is CASSLEGPEVTEAFF. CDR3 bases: TGCGCCAGCAGCTTGGAAGGCCCCGAGGTCACTGAAGCTTTCTTT. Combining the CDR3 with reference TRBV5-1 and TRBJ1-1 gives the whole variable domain KAGVTQTPRYLIKTRGQQVTLSCSPISGHRSVSWYQQTPGQGLQFLFEYFSETQRNKGNFPGRFSGRQFSNSRSEMNVSTLELGDSALYLCASSLEGPEVTEAFFGQGTRLTVV.

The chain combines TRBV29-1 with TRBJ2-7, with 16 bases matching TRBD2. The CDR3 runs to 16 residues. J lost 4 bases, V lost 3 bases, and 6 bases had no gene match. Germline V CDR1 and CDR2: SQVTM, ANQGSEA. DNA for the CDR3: TGCAGCGTTGAGGGGACTAGCGGGAGGGCCAGGTACGAGCAGTACTTC. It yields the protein CSVEGTSGRARYEQYF.

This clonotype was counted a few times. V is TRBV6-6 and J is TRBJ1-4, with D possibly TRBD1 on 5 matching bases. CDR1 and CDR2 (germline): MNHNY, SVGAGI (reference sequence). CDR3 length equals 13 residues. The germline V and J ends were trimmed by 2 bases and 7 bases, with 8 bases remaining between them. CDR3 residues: CASSYVGGEKLFF. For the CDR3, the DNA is TGTGCCAGCAGTTACGTCGGGGGTGAAAAACTGTTTTTT.